The source of this T cell receptor (beta chain) is a study of Graves' ophthalmopathy and Graves' hyperthyroidism. RNA transcripts were the template, and TCR beta CDR3 regions were amplified from them. First-round RT-PCR with HTBI primers preceded a second-round multiplex PCR. Each CDR3 protein is one row after TCRdb ran MiXCR on the multiplex PCR reads. The sample yields hundreds of thousands of distinct CDR3 sequences, about a fifth seen once. Germline CDR1 and CDR2: KGHDR and SFDVKD. This CDR3 has 16 residues. Trimming took off 0 bases at V and 5 bases at J, with 15 bases between the two ends. Concerning this clonotype itself: Its specificity is not known.

Newly diagnosed hyperthyroidism donors, aged 18 to 65, duration under 2 months. Study-wide findings and caveats: Prediction of ophthalmopathy progression reached less than 71% sensitivity and around 72% specificity. A model of 13 signatures distinguished ophthalmopathy from stable hyperthyroidism at roughly 86% sensitivity and approximately 81% specificity.

The V gene is TRBV24-1, the J gene TRBJ2-5; possibly TRBD1 for D (6 bases). This sequence was found in a woman between 18 and 30 years old with stable Graves' hyperthyroidism. Some clones in this sample may be carry-over from other donors' samples. The specimen sequenced was peripheral blood. The chain's CDR3 is CATSDLNWAGVETQYF. CDR3 nucleotide sequence: TGTGCCACCAGTGATTTGAATTGGGCAGGGGTGGAGACCCAGTACTTC.